The 24 T cell receptor beta chains in this list originate from one sample, sequenced in a study of identical twins. TCRdb processed the 5' RACE reads anew with MiXCR; each CDR3 protein has one entry. This sample has 1.5 million or so distinct CDR3 sequences, with about 32% found just once. The sequenced material came from cord blood. Receptors were obtained from a newborn girl in good health.

The J gene is TRBJ2-7, the V gene TRBV27; the match to TRBD1 covers 9 bases. The CDR3 is 15 amino acids. From germline, CDR1 is MNHEY and CDR2 SMNVEV (reference sequence). J was trimmed by 0 bases and V by 5 bases; bases with no gene match: 5. CDR3 sequence: CASSIRQGGSYEQYF. CDR3 sequence (DNA): TGTGCCAGCAGTATACGACAGGGGGGCTCCTACGAGCAGTACTTC.

This clonotype was seen a few times. V and J are TRBV4-1 and TRBJ1-6, with D unresolved. The CDR3 has 18 amino acids. Germline CDR1 is MGHRA and CDR2 is YSYEKL. V was shortened by 0 bases and J by 2 bases, with 14 bases between the two germline ends. The CDR3 sequence: CASSQDLRFGTYNSPLHF. CDR3 nucleotides: TGCGCCAGCAGCCAAGATTTGCGGTTCGGAACCTATAATTCACCCCTCCACTTT.

This clonotype was observed a few times. This sequence joins TRBV6-1 and TRBJ2-7, with 7 bases fitting TRBD1. The length of the CDR3 is 16 residues. The V and J ends lost 4 bases and 0 bases, in that order; junction bases with no gene match: 9. In germline, CDR1 is MNHNS, CDR2 SASEGT. The CDR3 reads CASSVSRGQSSYEQYF. For the CDR3, the DNA is TGTGCCAGCAGTGTAAGTAGGGGGCAGAGCTCCTACGAGCAGTACTTC.

This clonotype was found a few times. The chain links TRBV29-1 to TRBJ2-1; weak D call: TRBD2 (5 bases). The closer fit of TRBJ2-7 to the DNA end suggests the J call may be wrong. The germline gives CDR1 SQVTM, CDR2 ANQGSEA. The CDR3 spans 13 residues. CDR3 DNA: TGCAGCGTTGATTCGGGGAACTACAATGAGCAGTACTTC. This codes for CSVDSGNYNEQYF.

Remarks on this clonotype: With a much larger clone just one base away, this may be a read error. The chain recombines TRBV10-3 with TRBJ1-2; D might be TRBD1 (5 bases). The CDR3 contains 13 residues. Germline values: CDR1 ENHRY, CDR2 SYGVKD. As DNA, the CDR3 is TGTGCCGTCAGTGAGCAGGGAGGCGGTGGCTACACCTTC. Protein: CAVSEQGGGGYTF.

The V and J genes are TRBV12-3 or TRBV12-4 and TRBJ1-1, with TRBD1 matching 9 bases. The CDR3 is 16 residues long. Trimming at V came to 4 bases and at J to 0 bases, leaving 6 bases not matched to a gene. For the CDR3, the DNA is TGTGCCAGCAGTTCTACAGGGGGCCCGTTGAACACTGAAGCTTTCTTT. This translates into CASSSTGGPLNTEAFF.

The V and J genes are TRBV10-3 and TRBJ2-4; D remains ambiguous. Germline V CDR1 and CDR2: ENHRY, SYGVKD. Trimming left V 11 bases short and J 0 bases short, with 11 bases between. CDR3 length: 13 amino acids. The CDR3 DNA sequence: TGTGCCGTATCGCCCGGAGCCAAAAACATTCAGTACTTC. It yields the protein CAVSPGAKNIQYF.

This clonotype was seen once. The chain recombines TRBV6-6 with TRBJ2-3, with a possible D match to TRBD2 (7 bases). V gave up 2 bases and J gave up 6 bases, with 15 bases separating them. The CDR3 sequence is 15 residues long. Germline CDR1 reads MNHNY; CDR2 reads SVGAGI (reference sequence). DNA of the CDR3: TGTGCCAGCAGTTACAGGGGGGGGGGGTCGGATACGCAGTATTTT. Translating gives CASSYRGGGSDTQYF.

Details on this clonotype: Sequence at one end of the junction differs from germline and may be a read error. The chain employs TRBV27 and TRBJ2-5, with D unresolved. The CDR3 has 14 residues. CDR1 and CDR2 from the germline V gene are MNHEY and SMNVEV (reference sequence). The CDR3 DNA is TGTGTCAGCAGTTTACGACGGTACCAAGAGACCCAGTACTTC. Its translation: CVSSLRRYQETQYF.

Notes on this clonotype: One base away lies a much larger clone, so this may be a sequencing read error. The chain has TRBV4-1 and TRBJ2-1, with unresolved D. This CDR3 contains 14 residues. Germline V CDR1 and CDR2: MGHRA, YSYEKL. CDR3 residues: CASNQVVFGNEQFF. The CDR3 region has the DNA TGCGCCAGCAACCAAGTGGTTTTTGGCAATGAGCAGTTCTTC.

This clonotype was observed many times. The V and J genes are TRBV7-2 and TRBJ1-2; D might be TRBD1 (5 bases). Germline CDR1 reads SGHTA; CDR2 reads FQGNSA. This CDR3 region has 12 residues. The germline V and J ends were trimmed by 1 base and 7 bases, with 7 bases remaining between them. In nucleotides, the CDR3 is TGTGCCAGCAGCTTAGTCAGGGCTGGCTACACCTTC. The encoded protein is CASSLVRAGYTF.

This rearrangement joins TRBV13 to TRBJ2-7; 9 positions match TRBD2. The germline CDR1 and CDR2 sequences are PRHDT and FYEKMQ (reference sequence). V lost 6 bases and J lost 1; bases outside the gene matches: 10. CDR3 length equals 16 residues. The CDR3: CASRQTTSGVSYEQYF. In DNA form, the CDR3 reads TGTGCCAGCAGACAGACGACTAGCGGAGTATCCTACGAGCAGTACTTC.

The rearrangement joins TRBV7-2 to TRBJ2-1, with 13 nucleotides matching TRBD2. The CDR3 is 18 amino acids. V gave up 3 bases and J gave up 6 bases; unmatched junction bases: 11. Germline V lookup: CDR1 SGHTA, CDR2 FQGNSA. The CDR3 sequence is CASSFRPFTSGRANEQFF. DNA of the CDR3: TGTGCCAGCAGCTTCCGCCCCTTTACTAGCGGGAGGGCCAATGAGCAGTTCTTC.

V is TRBV18 and J is TRBJ2-6; no firm D call. V shed 1 base and J shed 0 bases, with 7 bases lying between them. The germline gives CDR1 KGHSH, CDR2 LQKENI. The CDR3 is 16 amino acids. CDR3 sequence reads: CASSPLLTSGANVLTF. The DNA of the CDR3 is TGTGCCAGCTCACCACTTCTGACCTCTGGGGCCAACGTCCTGACTTTC.

The chain joins TRBV2 to TRBJ1-2; D is undetermined. The CDR3 is 15 amino acids. Germline V gene sequence: CDR1 SNHLY, CDR2 FYNNEI. V gave up 2 bases and J gave up 5 bases, with 15 bases separating them. CDR3 sequence: CASSESGRSVYGYTF. The CDR3 bases are TGTGCCAGCAGTGAATCTGGCAGGTCCGTTTATGGCTACACCTTC.

The chain couples TRBV19 to TRBJ2-5, with 8 bases that match TRBD1. Losses at the gene ends were 3 bases for V and 5 bases for J; bases not matched to a gene: 8. The length of the CDR3 is 15 residues. The germline gives CDR1 LNHDA, CDR2 SQIVND (reference sequence). The CDR3 nucleotides are TGTGCCAGTAGTATTCGACAGGGGCCGCCGGAGACCCAGTACTTC. Translating it yields CASSIRQGPPETQYF.

The V gene is TRBV20-1, the J gene TRBJ1-4; 7 bases align to TRBD1. Germline CDR1 is DFQATT and CDR2 is SNEGSKA (reference sequence). J lost 8 bases, V lost 6 bases, and 12 bases had no gene match. CDR3 length: 14 residues. CDR3 in DNA: TGCAGTGCCCCTAGTCCGACAGGGAACGAAAAACTGTTTTTT. Translation: CSAPSPTGNEKLFF.

This chain uses TRBV5-5 with TRBJ2-1, with 7 bases identical to TRBD2. The CDR3 consists of 16 residues. Trimming removed 2 bases from V and 0 bases from J; junction bases left unmatched: 5. Germline V lookup: CDR1 SGHKS, CDR2 YYEKEE (reference sequence). CDR3 amino acids: CASSFLAVNSYNEQFF. DNA for the CDR3: TGTGCCAGCAGCTTCCTAGCGGTAAACTCCTACAATGAGCAGTTCTTC.

The rearrangement links TRBV21-1 to TRBJ1-2. TRBV21-1 is assigned pseudogene status. CDR3 length: 12 amino acids. CDR3 in DNA: TGTGCCAGCAGCAAATCTTTGGATGGCTACACCTTC. Amino acid sequence: CASSKSLDGYTF.

The CDR3 coding sequence is TGTGCCAGCAGTCACGGGCTAGGGTGGATCCAAGAGACCCAGTACTTC. Its translation is CASSHGLGWIQETQYF. The chain recombines TRBV12-3 or TRBV12-4 with TRBJ2-5; D call uncertain. The V gene lost 5 bases and the J gene lost 1 base, with 17 bases spanning the gap. The CDR3 is 16 residues long.

The chain employs TRBV20-1 and TRBJ2-1; tentative D call: TRBD2 (5 bases). This CDR3 is 14 amino acids long. Germline loops: CDR1 DFQATT, CDR2 SNEGSKA (reference sequence). Trimming cost V 3 bases and J 1 base, with 10 bases left between them. The CDR3 nucleotides are TGCAGTGCTAGCTTTCAGCGGTCCTACAATGAGCAGTTCTTC. Protein product: CSASFQRSYNEQFF.

This sequence joins TRBV10-3 and TRBJ1-2; D ambiguous. Germline V lookup: CDR1 ENHRY, CDR2 SYGVKD. V shed 2 bases and J shed 8 bases, with 6 bases lying between them. The CDR3 has 11 amino acids. CDR3 loop: CAISEGKGYTF. CDR3 nucleotides: TGTGCCATCAGTGAGGGAAAAGGCTACACCTTC.

The sample holds a few counts of this clonotype. The CDR3 loop is CASSQVRGSEKLFF. CDR3 nucleotide sequence: TGCGCCAGCAGCCAAGTTCGGGGGAGTGAAAAACTGTTTTTT. The chain recombines TRBV4-1 with TRBJ1-4, with D possibly TRBD1 on 5 matching bases. CDR1 MGHRA and CDR2 YSYEKL come from the germline V gene. Trimming left V 1 base short and J 7 bases short, with 10 bases between. CDR3 length equals 14 residues.

V gene TRBV5-1 combines with J gene TRBJ2-2; either TRBD1 or TRBD2 may fit D (6 bases each). This CDR3 is 16 amino acids long. The germline gives CDR1 SGHRS, CDR2 YFSETQ. The V gene lost 4 bases and the J gene lost 5 bases, with 18 bases spanning the gap. CDR3 in DNA: TGCGCCAGCAGCCCGGTGGCCCAAGGGGGGACCGGGGAGCTGTTTTTT. Its translation is CASSPVAQGGTGELFF.